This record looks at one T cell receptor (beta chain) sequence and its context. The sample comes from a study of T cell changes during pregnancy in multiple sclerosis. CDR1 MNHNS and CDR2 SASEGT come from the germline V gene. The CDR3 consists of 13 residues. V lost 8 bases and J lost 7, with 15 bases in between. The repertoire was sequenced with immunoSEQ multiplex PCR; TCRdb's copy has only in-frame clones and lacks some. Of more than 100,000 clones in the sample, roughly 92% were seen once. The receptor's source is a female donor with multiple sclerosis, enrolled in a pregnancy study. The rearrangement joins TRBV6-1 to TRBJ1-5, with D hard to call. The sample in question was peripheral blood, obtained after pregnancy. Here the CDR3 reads CASHRESQQPQHF. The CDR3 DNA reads TGTGCCAGCCACCGGGAGTCACAACAGCCCCAGCATTTT.